The 17 T cell receptor beta chains in this list originate from one sample, sequenced in a study of tumor and adjacent non-tumor tissue in lung cancer. No cell sorting was done before RNA was extracted from the tissue. Three rounds of nested PCR, following a modified ARM-PCR protocol, produced the TCRbeta library. Each CDR3 protein is one row after TCRdb ran MiXCR on the multiplex PCR reads. This table holds more than 75,000 distinct CDR3 sequences, around 70% found once. Sample: lung tumor tissue. These receptors all stem from a woman in her sixties or seventies with non-small cell lung cancer.

About this clonotype: No conserved phenylalanine or tryptophan is present at the end of the CDR3, so a read error is the likely explanation. The rearrangement uses TRBV29-1 and TRBJ1-1, with D perhaps matching TRBD1 (6 bases). CDR3 size: 16 residues. The V end lost 5 bases, the J end lost 1 base, and 20 bases lay between the germline ends. Germline-derived CDR1 and CDR2 are SQVTM and ANQGSEA. The CDR3 loop reads CSVKGRGGAQNTEAFS. The CDR3 DNA reads TGCAGCGTTAAAGGGCGGGGGGGGGCCCAGAACACTGAAGCTTTCTCT.

As concerns this clonotype: A much larger clone sits a single nucleotide away, making a read error possible. The V and J genes are TRBV28 and TRBJ1-5, with D uncertain. The CDR3 spans 14 residues. The germline gives CDR1 MDHEN, CDR2 SYDVKM. CDR3 amino acids: CTSDRKVSNQPQHF. The CDR3 DNA reads TGTACCAGCGATCGGAAGGTGAGCAATCAGCCCCAGCATTTT.

In its sample, this clonotype was seen many times. This chain uses TRBV6-5 with TRBJ2-4; 9 bases align to TRBD2. In germline, CDR1 is MNHEY, CDR2 SVGAGI. The CDR3 totals 14 residues. Trimming removed 6 bases from V and 6 bases from J; junction bases left unmatched: 6. CDR3 sequence (DNA): TGTGCCAGCAGCGCCGGGACTAGCATAAACATTCAGTACTTC. The encoded protein is CASSAGTSINIQYF.

The V call is TRBV5-1, the J call TRBJ1-3; D not resolved. CDR1 SGHRS and CDR2 YFSETQ come from the germline V gene. V was pared by 0 bases and J by 0 bases, with 10 bases between. The CDR3 length is 16 residues. This CDR3 is CASSLATVISGNTIYF. The CDR3 coding sequence is TGCGCCAGCAGCTTGGCCACGGTAATCTCTGGAAACACCATATATTTT.

This clonotype was detected many times. The J gene is TRBJ2-3, the V gene TRBV5-6; D not certain. Trimming left V 0 bases short and J 5 bases short, with 7 bases between. The CDR3 covers 13 residues. The V gene's germline CDR1 is SGHDT and CDR2 YYEEEE. CDR3 protein: CASSLGARDTQYF. In nucleotides, the CDR3 is TGTGCCAGCAGCTTGGGAGCGAGAGATACGCAGTATTTT.

Regarding this clonotype: Being one base from a much bigger clone, this may be a read error. V is TRBV24-1 and J is TRBJ2-3; no reliable D call. There are 15 residues in the CDR3. The germline V gene encodes CDR1 KGHDR and CDR2 SFDVKD. This chain's CDR3 is CATNDFSQNTDTQYF. In nucleotides, the CDR3 is TGTGCCACCAATGATTTCTCGCAGAACACAGATACGCAGTATTTT.

About this clonotype itself: One end of the junction varies from germline; a read error may be responsible. The J gene is TRBJ2-7, the V gene TRBV11-1; 9 bases match TRBD1. This CDR3 has 14 residues. In germline, CDR1 is SGHAT, CDR2 FQDESV (reference sequence). This chain's CDR3 is CASRPGQGTYEQYF. For the CDR3, the DNA is TGTGCCAGCAGACCGGGACAGGGTACCTACGAGCAATATTTC.

On this clonotype: This CDR3 is missing its conserved last phenylalanine or tryptophan, likely due to a read error. No DNA is shown, since the ends of the CDR3 on it are uncertain; the CDR3 is the one TCRdb lists. J is TRBJ2-7 and V is TRBV20-1; the tabulated D call, TRBD1, remains unverified against the DNA. The CDR3 adds up to 15 amino acids, both ends counted. Germline values: CDR1 DFQATT, CDR2 SNEGSKA (reference sequence). CDR3 residues: CSARGDHRGLREQYL.

This clonotype was observed a handful of times. The chain couples TRBV5-1 to TRBJ2-3, with 9 bases fitting TRBD2. CDR3 length: 13 amino acids. Looked up from germline, CDR1 is SGHRS and CDR2 is YFSETQ. The trim removed 0 bases at V and 7 bases at J, leaving 0 bases unmatched. Here the CDR3 reads CASSLASGNTQYF. The CDR3 region has the DNA TGCGCCAGCAGCTTGGCTAGCGGGAATACGCAGTATTTT. The full variable domain, completed using reference TRBV5-1 and TRBJ2-3, is KAGVTQTPRYLIKTRGQQVTLSCSPISGHRSVSWYQQTPGQGLQFLFEYFSETQRNKGNFPGRFSGRQFSNSRSEMNVSTLELGDSALYLCASSLASGNTQYFGPGTRLTVL.

The table lists this clonotype with many counts. The chain has TRBV6-5 and TRBJ2-7; D is perhaps TRBD2 (7 bases). The CDR3 totals 16 residues. Deletions cut 8 bases from V and 2 bases from J, with 22 bases between. Germline assignment: CDR1 MNHEY and CDR2 SVGAGI. The CDR3 here is CASREGGWGVTYEQYF. In DNA, the CDR3 is TGTGCCAGCCGAGAGGGGGGGTGGGGGGTCACCTACGAGCAGTACTTC.

This clonotype was observed at least ten times. The chain joins TRBV6-5 to TRBJ1-2; TRBD1 matches at 12 bases. Germline V CDR1 and CDR2: MNHEY, SVGAGI. CDR3 size: 15 residues. After removal of 0 bases from V and 7 bases from J, the junction contained 3 bases not matched to a gene. The CDR3 reads CASSYSGQGASGYTF. In nucleotides, the CDR3 is TGTGCCAGCAGTTACTCGGGACAGGGGGCGTCTGGCTACACCTTC.

This chain joins TRBV6-1 and TRBJ2-7, with 10 bases aligning to TRBD2. The CDR3 has 16 residues. Germline V gene lookup returns CDR1 MNHNS and CDR2 SASEGT. Trimming removed 9 bases from V and 3 bases from J; junction bases left unmatched: 14. CDR3 sequence (DNA): TGTGCCAGATGTGAAGCGGGGACTAGCGACAGCTACGAGCAGTACTTC. Its protein product is CARCEAGTSDSYEQYF.

Notes on this clonotype: A much bigger clone sits one base away, suggesting this may be a read error. V and J are TRBV6-6 and TRBJ2-2; 7 bases fit TRBD2. The junction had 19 bases not matched to a gene; V was cut back by 6 bases and J by 9 bases. This CDR3 contains 17 residues. Germline CDR1 reads MNHNY; CDR2 reads SVGAGI (reference sequence). CDR3 sequence (DNA): TGTGCCAGCAGACCTAGCGGATGGGGACGGGCGGACTGGGAGCTGTTTTTT. It yields the protein CASRPSGWGRADWELFF.

This clonotype has at least ten counts. The chain carries TRBV19 and TRBJ2-7; possibly TRBD1 for D (5 bases). This CDR3 has 15 residues. Looked up from germline, CDR1 is LNHDA and CDR2 is SQIVND (reference sequence). V shed 3 bases and J shed 4 bases, with 16 bases lying between them. The CDR3, as DNA: TGTGCCAGTAGTATTCGGACATCGCCAGGGTACGAGCAGTACTTC. Translation: CASSIRTSPGYEQYF.

On this clonotype itself: A read error may account for a junction end that differs from germline. This sequence joins TRBV29-1 and TRBJ2-5; 11 nucleotides agree with TRBD2. Looked up from germline, CDR1 is SQVTM and CDR2 is ANQGSEA. The CDR3 spans 14 residues. This chain's CDR3 is CGVKGLADQETQYF. DNA of the CDR3: TGCGGCGTAAAGGGACTAGCGGACCAAGAGACTCAGTACTTC.

This clonotype was seen once. The chain is built from TRBV11-2 and TRBJ2-2, with a possible D match to TRBD2 (6 bases). The CDR3 is made up of 17 amino acids. Per the germline V gene, CDR1 is SGHAT and CDR2 is FQNNGV. The V gene lost 7 bases and the J gene lost 7 bases, with 25 bases spanning the gap. CDR3 sequence (DNA): TGTGCCAGCAACCCCCGGCTAGGGAGGAAAACCATCGGGGAGCTGTTTTTT. It codes for CASNPRLGRKTIGELFF.

Worth noting for this clonotype: The CDR3 end shows no conserved phenylalanine or tryptophan, and so a read error is likely. The DNA of the CDR3 is TGTGCCAGCCGCTTAGTATTTGGTGAAAAACTGTTTTCT. Its protein is CASRLVFGEKLFS. The rearrangement joins TRBV11-2 to TRBJ1-4; D gene unclear. Per germline, CDR1 SGHAT and CDR2 FQNNGV. There are 13 residues in the CDR3.